This T cell receptor (beta chain) was sequenced for a study of Graves' ophthalmopathy and Graves' hyperthyroidism. Amplification of TCR beta CDR3 regions used RNA transcripts. The authors performed first-round RT-PCR with HTBI primers and then a second-round multiplex PCR. TCRdb passed the multiplex PCR reads through MiXCR, listing each CDR3 protein once. The sample carries around 400,000 distinct CDR3 sequences, around a fifth recorded once. CDR1 is SNHLY and CDR2 is FYNNEI in the germline V gene. This CDR3 has 16 amino acids. With 3 bases clipped from V and 4 bases from J, the junction kept 8 bases outside the gene matches. General study results and limits: Most clonotypes expanded in thyroid above 0.001 frequency were present in blood too.

This clonotype was observed many times. What it binds is not known. The source of this sequence is a woman younger than 35 with stable Graves' hyperthyroidism. The chain combines TRBV2 with TRBJ2-2, with 7 bases that match TRBD2. The sequencing input was peripheral blood. The CDR3 nucleotides read TGTGCCAGCAGTGAGACTAGCAGCGTGGGCACCGGGGAGCTGTTTTTT. Translation gives CASSETSSVGTGELFF.